This entry is about one T cell receptor beta chain. The antigen is not known. This sample was taken from a study of cytomegalovirus exposure and HLA in healthy donors. Study-level points and caveats: Several of the most significant clusters appeared linked to common viral pathogens, based on a later analysis.

This CDR3 is 13 amino acids long. V was cut by 5 bases and J by 4 bases, with 12 bases left in between. Germline assignment: CDR1 MNHEY and CDR2 SMNVEV (reference sequence). PCR amplification relied on 60 Vbeta primers (plus 13 Jbeta primers). Profiled with immunoSEQ multiplex PCR; TCRdb holds only in-frame clones, not every one. The data show 120,000 to 150,000 clones, approximately 68% seen once. The rearrangement uses TRBV27 and TRBJ2-7, with D possibly TRBD2 on 6 matching bases. The sequencing sample was made of PBMCs. This clonotype was sampled from a man aged 40-55 years in good health and CMV-seronegative. CDR3 DNA: TGTGCCAGCAGTCTTTTCCGGGGGTACGAGCAGTACTTC. Encoded protein: CASSLFRGYEQYF.